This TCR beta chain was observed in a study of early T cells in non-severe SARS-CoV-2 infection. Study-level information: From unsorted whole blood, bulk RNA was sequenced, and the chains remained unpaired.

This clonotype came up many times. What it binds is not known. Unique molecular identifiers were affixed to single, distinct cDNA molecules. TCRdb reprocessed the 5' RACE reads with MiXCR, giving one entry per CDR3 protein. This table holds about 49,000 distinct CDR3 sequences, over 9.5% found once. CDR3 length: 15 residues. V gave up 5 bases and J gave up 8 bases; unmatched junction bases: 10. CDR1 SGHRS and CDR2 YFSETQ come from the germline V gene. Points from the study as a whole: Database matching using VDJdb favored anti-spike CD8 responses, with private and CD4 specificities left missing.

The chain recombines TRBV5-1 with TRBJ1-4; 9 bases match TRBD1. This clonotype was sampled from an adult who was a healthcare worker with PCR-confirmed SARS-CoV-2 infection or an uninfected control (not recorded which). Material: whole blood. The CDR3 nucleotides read TGCGCCAGCAGTTCCCGACAGGGGGGCGTAGAAAAACTGTTTTTT. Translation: CASSSRQGGVEKLFF.